This T cell receptor (beta chain) was captured in a study of T-cell reconstitution after alpha-beta-depleted transplantation in children. Study results and limitations: By one year post-transplant, T-cell counts and diversity largely arose from T cells that were newly produced. Surviving recipient T cells and thymic progenitors underlay high day-60 TCRbeta diversity in some patients. Several hundred expanded graft clones reportedly gave rise to the alpha-beta T cells present about two months after transplant.

The ends were cut back, 0 bases at V and 4 bases at J, with 12 bases in the middle. The CDR3 spans 16 residues. Per the germline V gene, CDR1 is KGHDR and CDR2 is SFDVKD. At least ten counts were recorded for this clonotype. No antigen is known for it. Unique molecular identifiers featured in how the TCRbeta library was prepared. One entry per CDR3 protein, called by TCRdb with MiXCR from the PCR reads. The repertoire includes around 440,000 distinct CDR3 sequences, over 9.5% of them detected once, and about 2.1% sits in the top ten. The clonotype comes from a child aged 2-15 years with inherited bone marrow failure, due to receive a stem cell transplant. The rearrangement links TRBV24-1 to TRBJ2-1; D perhaps matches TRBD2 (6 bases). Here the sequenced sample was PBMCs, taken before TCRalphabeta/CD19-depleted stem cell transplant. The chain's CDR3 is CATSDLSGGVYNEQFF. DNA of the CDR3: TGTGCCACCAGTGATTTGTCTGGCGGGGTTTACAATGAGCAGTTCTTC.